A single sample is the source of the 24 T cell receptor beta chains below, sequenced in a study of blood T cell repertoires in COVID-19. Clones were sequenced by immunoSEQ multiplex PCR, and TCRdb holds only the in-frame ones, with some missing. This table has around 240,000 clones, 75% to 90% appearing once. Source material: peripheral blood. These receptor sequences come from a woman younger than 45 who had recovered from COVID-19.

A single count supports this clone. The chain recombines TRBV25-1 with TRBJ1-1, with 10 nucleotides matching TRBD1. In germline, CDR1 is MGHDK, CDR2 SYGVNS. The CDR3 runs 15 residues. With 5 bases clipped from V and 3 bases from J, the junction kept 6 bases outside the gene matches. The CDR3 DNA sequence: TGTGCCAGCAGTACACCCGGGACAGGGGACACTGAAGCTTTCTTT. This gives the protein CASSTPGTGDTEAFF.

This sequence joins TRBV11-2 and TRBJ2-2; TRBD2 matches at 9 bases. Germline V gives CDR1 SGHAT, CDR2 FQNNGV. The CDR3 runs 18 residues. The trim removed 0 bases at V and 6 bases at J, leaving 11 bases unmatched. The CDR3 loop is CASSLDRERGALSGELFF. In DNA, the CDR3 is TGTGCCAGCAGCTTAGATAGAGAGCGGGGGGCCCTATCCGGGGAGCTGTTTTTT.

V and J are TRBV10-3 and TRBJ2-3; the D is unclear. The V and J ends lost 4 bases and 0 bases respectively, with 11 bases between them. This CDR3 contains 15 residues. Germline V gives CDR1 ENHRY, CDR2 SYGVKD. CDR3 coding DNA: TGTGCCATCAGTGTTGCCCTATCTAGCACAGATACGCAGTATTTT. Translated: CAISVALSSTDTQYF.

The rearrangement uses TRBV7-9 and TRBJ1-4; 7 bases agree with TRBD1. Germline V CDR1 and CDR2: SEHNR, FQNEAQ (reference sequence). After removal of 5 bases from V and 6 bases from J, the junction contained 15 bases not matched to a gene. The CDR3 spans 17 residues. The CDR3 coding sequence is TGTGCCAGCAGCCCGCCACAGGGGTTTTTATCGGATGAAAAACTGTTTTTT. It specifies CASSPPQGFLSDEKLFF.

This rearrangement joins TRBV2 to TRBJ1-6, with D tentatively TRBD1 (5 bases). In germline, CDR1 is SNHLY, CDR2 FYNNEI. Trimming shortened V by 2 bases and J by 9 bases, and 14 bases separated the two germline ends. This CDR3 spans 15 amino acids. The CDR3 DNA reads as TGTGCCAGCAGTGAACGGGATGGGGGGGGTTCACCCCTCCACTTT. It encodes CASSERDGGGSPLHF.

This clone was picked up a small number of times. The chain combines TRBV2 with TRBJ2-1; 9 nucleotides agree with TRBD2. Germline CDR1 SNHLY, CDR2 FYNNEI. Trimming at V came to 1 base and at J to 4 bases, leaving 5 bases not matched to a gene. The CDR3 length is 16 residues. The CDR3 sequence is CASSEGQLAGYNEQFF. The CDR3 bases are TGTGCCAGCAGTGAAGGACAACTAGCGGGTTACAATGAGCAGTTCTTC.

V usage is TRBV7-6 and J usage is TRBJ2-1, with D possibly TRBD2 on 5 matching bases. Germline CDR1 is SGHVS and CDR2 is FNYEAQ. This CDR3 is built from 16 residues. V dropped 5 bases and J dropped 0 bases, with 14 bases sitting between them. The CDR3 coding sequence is TGTGCCAGCAGCCTCCGGACTGAATCCTCCTACAATGAGCAGTTCTTC. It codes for CASSLRTESSYNEQFF.

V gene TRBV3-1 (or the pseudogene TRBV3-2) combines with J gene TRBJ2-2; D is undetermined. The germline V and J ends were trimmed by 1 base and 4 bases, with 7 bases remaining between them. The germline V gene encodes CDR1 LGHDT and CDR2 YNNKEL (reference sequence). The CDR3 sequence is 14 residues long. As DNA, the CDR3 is TGTGCCAGCAGCCAAGGACAAAGCACCGGGGAGCTGTTTTTT. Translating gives CASSQGQSTGELFF.

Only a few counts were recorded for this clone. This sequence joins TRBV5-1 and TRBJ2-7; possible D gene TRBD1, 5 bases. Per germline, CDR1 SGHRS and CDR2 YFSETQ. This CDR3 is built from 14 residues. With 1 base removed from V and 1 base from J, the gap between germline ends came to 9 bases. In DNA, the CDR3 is TGCGCCAGCAGCTTGCGGCCAGGGTCCTACGAGCAGTACTTC. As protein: CASSLRPGSYEQYF.

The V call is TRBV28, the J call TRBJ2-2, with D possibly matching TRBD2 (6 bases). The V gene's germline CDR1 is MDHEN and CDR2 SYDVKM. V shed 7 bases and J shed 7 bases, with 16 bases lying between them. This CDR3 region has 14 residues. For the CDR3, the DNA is TGTGCCAGCATCTTCCGGGGGAAGGGCGGGGAGCTGTTTTTT. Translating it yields CASIFRGKGGELFF.

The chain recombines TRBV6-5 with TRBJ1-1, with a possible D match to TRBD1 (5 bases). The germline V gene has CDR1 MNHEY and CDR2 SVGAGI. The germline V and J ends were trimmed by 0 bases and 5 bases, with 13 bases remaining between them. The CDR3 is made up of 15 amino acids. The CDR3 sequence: CASSYSKGLGTEAFF. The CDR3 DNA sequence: TGTGCCAGCAGTTACTCGAAGGGGCTGGGAACTGAAGCTTTCTTT.

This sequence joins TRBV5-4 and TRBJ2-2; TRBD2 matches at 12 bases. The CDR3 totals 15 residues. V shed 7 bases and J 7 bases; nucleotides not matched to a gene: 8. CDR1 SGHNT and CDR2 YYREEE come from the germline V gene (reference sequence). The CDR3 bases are TGTGCCAGCTCTGGACTAGCGGGGACGGGCGGGGAGCTGTTTTTT. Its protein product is CASSGLAGTGGELFF.

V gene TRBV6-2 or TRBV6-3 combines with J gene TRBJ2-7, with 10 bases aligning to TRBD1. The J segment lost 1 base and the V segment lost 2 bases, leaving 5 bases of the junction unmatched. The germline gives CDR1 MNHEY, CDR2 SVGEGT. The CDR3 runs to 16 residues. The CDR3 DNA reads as TGTGCCAGCAGTTACACGACAGGGGGCCCATCCTACGAGCAGTACTTC. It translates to CASSYTTGGPSYEQYF.

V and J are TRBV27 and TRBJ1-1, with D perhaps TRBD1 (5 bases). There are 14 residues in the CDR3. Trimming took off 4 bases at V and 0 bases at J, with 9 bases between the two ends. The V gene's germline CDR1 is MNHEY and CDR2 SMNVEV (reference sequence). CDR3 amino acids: CASSSPGMNTEAFF. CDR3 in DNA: TGTGCCAGCAGTTCTCCAGGGATGAACACTGAAGCTTTCTTT.

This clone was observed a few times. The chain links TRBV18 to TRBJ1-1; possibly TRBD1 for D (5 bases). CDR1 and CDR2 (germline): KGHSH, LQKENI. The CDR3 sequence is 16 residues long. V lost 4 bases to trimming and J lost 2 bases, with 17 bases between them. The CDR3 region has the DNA TGTGCCAGCTCACGCGCAGCCCTCGGGGGTAACACTGAAGCTTTCTTT. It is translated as CASSRAALGGNTEAFF.

CDR3 DNA: TGTGCCACCAGCAGAGCCCAAGGGGGACCCTACAATGAGCAGTTCTTC. It yields the protein CATSRAQGGPYNEQFF. The V gene is TRBV15, the J gene TRBJ2-1, with D tentatively TRBD1 (6 bases). This CDR3 spans 16 amino acids. Trimming took 1 base from V and 2 from J, leaving 12 bases between them. Germline CDR1 and CDR2: LNHNV and YYDKDF (reference sequence).

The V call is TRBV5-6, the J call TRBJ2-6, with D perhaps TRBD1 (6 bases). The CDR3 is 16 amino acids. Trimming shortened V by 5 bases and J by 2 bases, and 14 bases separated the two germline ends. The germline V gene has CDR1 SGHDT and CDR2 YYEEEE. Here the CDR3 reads CASSSFTGPGANVLTF. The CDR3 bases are TGTGCCAGCAGTTCCTTCACAGGGCCTGGGGCCAACGTCCTGACTTTC.

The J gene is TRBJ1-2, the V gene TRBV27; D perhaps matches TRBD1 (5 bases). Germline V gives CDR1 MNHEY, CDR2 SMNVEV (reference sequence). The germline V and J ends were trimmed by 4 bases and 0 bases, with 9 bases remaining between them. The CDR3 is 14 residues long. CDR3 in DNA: TGTGCCAGCAGTTATGGGGCTGCTAACTATGGCTACACCTTC. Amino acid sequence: CASSYGAANYGYTF.

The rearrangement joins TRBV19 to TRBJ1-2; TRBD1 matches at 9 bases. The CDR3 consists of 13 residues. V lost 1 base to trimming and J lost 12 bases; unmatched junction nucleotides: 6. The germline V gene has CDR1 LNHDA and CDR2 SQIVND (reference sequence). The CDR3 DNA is TGTGCCAGTAGTATAGGGTTGGGACAGGGTCACACCTTC. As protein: CASSIGLGQGHTF. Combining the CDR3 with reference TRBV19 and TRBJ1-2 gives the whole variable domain DGGITQSPKYLFRKEGQNVTLSCEQNLNHDAMYWYRQDPGQGLRLIYYSQIVNDFQKGDIAEGYSVSREKKESFPLTVTSAQKNPTAFYLCASSIGLGQGHTFGSGTRLTVV.

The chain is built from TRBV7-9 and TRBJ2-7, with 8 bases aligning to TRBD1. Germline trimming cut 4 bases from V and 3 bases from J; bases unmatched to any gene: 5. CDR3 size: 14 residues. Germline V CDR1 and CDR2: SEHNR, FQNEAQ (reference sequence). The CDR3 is CASSSEGQDYEQYF. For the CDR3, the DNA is TGTGCCAGCAGCTCTGAGGGACAGGACTACGAGCAGTACTTC.

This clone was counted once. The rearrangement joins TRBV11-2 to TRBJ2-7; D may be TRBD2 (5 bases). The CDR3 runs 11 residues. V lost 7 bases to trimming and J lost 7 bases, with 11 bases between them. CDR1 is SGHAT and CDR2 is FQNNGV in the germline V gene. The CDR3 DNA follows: TGTGCCAGCACCCCGGGGAGAGAGCAGTACTTC. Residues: CASTPGREQYF.

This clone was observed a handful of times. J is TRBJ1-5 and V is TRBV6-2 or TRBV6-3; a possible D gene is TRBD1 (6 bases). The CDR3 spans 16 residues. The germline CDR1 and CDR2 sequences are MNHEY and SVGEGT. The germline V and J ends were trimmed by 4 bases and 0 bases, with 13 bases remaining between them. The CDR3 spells CASSSLDRISNQPQHF. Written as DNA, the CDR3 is TGTGCCAGCAGTTCCTTAGACAGGATTAGCAATCAGCCCCAGCATTTT.

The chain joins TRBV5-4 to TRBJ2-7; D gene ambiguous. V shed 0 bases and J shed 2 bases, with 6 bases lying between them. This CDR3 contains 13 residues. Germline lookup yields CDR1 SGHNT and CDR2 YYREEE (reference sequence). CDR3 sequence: CASSLASPYEQYF. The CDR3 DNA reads TGTGCCAGCAGCTTGGCAAGCCCCTACGAGCAGTACTTC.

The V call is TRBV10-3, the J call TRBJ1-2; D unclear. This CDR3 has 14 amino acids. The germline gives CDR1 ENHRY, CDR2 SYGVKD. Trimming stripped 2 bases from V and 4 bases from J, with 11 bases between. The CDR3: CAISEQAPPYGYTF. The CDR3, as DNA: TGTGCCATCAGTGAGCAGGCTCCTCCCTATGGCTACACCTTC.